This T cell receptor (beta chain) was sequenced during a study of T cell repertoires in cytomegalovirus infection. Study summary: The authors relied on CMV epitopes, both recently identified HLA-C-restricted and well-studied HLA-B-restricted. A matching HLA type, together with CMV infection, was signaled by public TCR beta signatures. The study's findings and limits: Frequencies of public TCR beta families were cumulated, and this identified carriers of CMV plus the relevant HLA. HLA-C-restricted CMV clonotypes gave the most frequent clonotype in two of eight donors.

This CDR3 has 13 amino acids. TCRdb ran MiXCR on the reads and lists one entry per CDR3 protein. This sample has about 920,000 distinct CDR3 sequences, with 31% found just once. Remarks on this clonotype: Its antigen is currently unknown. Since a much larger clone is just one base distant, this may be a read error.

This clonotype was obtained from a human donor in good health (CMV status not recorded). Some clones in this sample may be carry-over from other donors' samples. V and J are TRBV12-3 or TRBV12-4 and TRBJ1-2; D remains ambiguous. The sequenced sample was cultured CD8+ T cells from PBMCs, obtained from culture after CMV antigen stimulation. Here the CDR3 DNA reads TGTGCCAGCAGTCCCAACAGTCACTATGACTACACCTTC. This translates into CASSPNSHYDYTF.